The TCR beta chain described here comes from a study of T cells of healthy individuals. Each CDR3 protein gets one entry after TCRdb re-called the 5' RACE reads with MiXCR. The table includes approximately 52,000 distinct CDR3 sequences, roughly 15% detected once. The CDR3 length is 16 residues. In germline, CDR1 is GTSNPN, CDR2 SVGIG (reference sequence). V was pared by 3 bases and J by 0 bases, with 14 bases between. This clonotype occurred many times. V usage is TRBV30 and J usage is TRBJ2-2; D possibly corresponds to TRBD1 (6 bases). The TCR originated in a human donor in good health. CDR3 loop: CAWRAPDRPNTGELFF. In DNA form, the CDR3 reads TGTGCCTGGAGGGCACCCGACAGGCCGAACACCGGGGAGCTGTTTTTT.